This passage covers 28 T cell receptor beta chains from one sample sequenced in a study of blood T cell repertoires in COVID-19. Data came from immunoSEQ multiplex PCR; TCRdb stores just in-frame clones and leaves some out. The repertoire holds more than 140,000 clones, with about 86% as singletons. Sequencing input: peripheral blood. The source of these receptors is a woman aged 55-70 years with acute or convalescent COVID-19.

The chain is built from TRBV6-4 and TRBJ2-2, with 10 bases lining up with TRBD2. V lost 4 bases, J lost 5 bases, and 1 base stayed unmatched. There are 14 residues in the CDR3. Germline V gene data show CDR1 as MRHNA and CDR2 as SNTAGT. Here the CDR3 DNA reads TGTGCCAGCAGTGCTAGCGGGGGAACCGGGGAGCTGTTTTTT. Amino acid sequence: CASSASGGTGELFF.

This chain joins TRBV5-8 and TRBJ2-5; 8 positions agree with TRBD2. Germline V gives CDR1 SGHTS, CDR2 YDEGEE. This CDR3 region has 16 residues. V lost 4 bases, J lost 0 bases, and 8 bases stayed unmatched. The CDR3 coding sequence is TGTGCCAGCAGCATGAGAGGCGGGGGGAACCAAGAGACCCAGTACTTC. This codes for CASSMRGGGNQETQYF.

The chain has TRBV30 and TRBJ1-2; possibly TRBD1 for D (6 bases). V shed 5 bases and J shed 6 bases, with 22 bases lying between them. Germline values: CDR1 GTSNPN, CDR2 SVGIG (reference sequence). This CDR3 contains 15 residues. The CDR3 here is CAWGSGTSNKDGYTF. CDR3 DNA: TGTGCCTGGGGCTCCGGGACATCCAACAAGGATGGCTACACCTTC. The full variable domain, in which reference TRBV30 and TRBJ1-2 provide the parts outside the CDR3, is SQTIHQWPATLVQPVGSPLSLECTVEGTSNPNLYWYRQAAGRGLQLLFYSVGIGQISSEVPQNLSASRPQDRQFILSSKKLLLSDSGFYLCAWGSGTSNKDGYTFGSGTRLTVV.

The chain uses TRBV7-2 and TRBJ2-1, with TRBD2 matching over 10 bases. Germline-derived CDR1 and CDR2 are SGHTA and FQGNSA. The ends lost 3 bases at V and 5 bases at J; junction bases unmatched: 7. This CDR3 region has 16 residues. The CDR3 sequence: CASSLGLAGVNNEQFF. CDR3 bases: TGTGCCAGCAGCTTGGGCCTAGCGGGGGTAAACAATGAGCAGTTCTTC.

This clone was picked up a small number of times. V is TRBV9 and J is TRBJ2-1; 13 bases are a match to TRBD2. Germline loops: CDR1 SGDLS, CDR2 YYNGEE. There are 13 residues in the CDR3. Unmatched junction bases numbered 2, after V lost 2 bases and J lost 12 bases. The CDR3 spells CASSVGLAGWQFF. In DNA form, the CDR3 reads TGTGCCAGCAGCGTGGGACTAGCGGGGTGGCAGTTCTTC.

This sequence joins TRBV29-1 and TRBJ1-2; D gene uncertain. V gave up 7 bases and J gave up 6 bases, with 24 bases separating them. The CDR3 is made up of 15 amino acids. Germline CDR1 is SQVTM and CDR2 is ANQGSEA. CDR3 sequence: CSAAIGLGKGNGYTF. The CDR3 region has the DNA TGCAGCGCAGCGATCGGACTAGGAAAGGGCAATGGCTACACCTTC.

The chain recombines TRBV28 with TRBJ2-1, with 11 positions matching TRBD1. Germline values: CDR1 MDHEN, CDR2 SYDVKM. CDR3 length: 14 amino acids. J gave up 6 bases and V 6 bases, and 4 bases lay outside the gene matches. CDR3 DNA: TGTGCCAGCAGAACGGGACAGGGGGTCAATGAGCAGTTCTTC. Its protein is CASRTGQGVNEQFF.

The chain couples TRBV5-1 to TRBJ2-7, with 7 bases aligning to TRBD2. J was trimmed by 5 bases and V by 1 base; bases with no gene match: 9. CDR3 length: 15 residues. Germline V gene lookup returns CDR1 SGHRS and CDR2 YFSETQ. The CDR3 loop is CASSLSLAGANEQYF. The CDR3 DNA reads as TGCGCCAGCAGCTTGAGCTTAGCGGGTGCTAACGAGCAGTACTTC.

The rearrangement uses TRBV29-1 and TRBJ2-2, with TRBD1 matching over 9 bases. Germline trimming cut 4 bases from V and 6 bases from J; bases unmatched to any gene: 12. The CDR3 consists of 16 residues. The V gene's germline CDR1 is SQVTM and CDR2 ANQGSEA. Here the CDR3 reads CSVGMGYRGRAGELFF. The CDR3 nucleotides are TGCAGCGTTGGGATGGGTTACAGGGGGCGCGCCGGGGAGCTGTTTTTT.

Here the CDR3 DNA reads TGTGCCAGCTATTATACTAACTATGGCTACACCTTC. Protein sequence: CASYYTNYGYTF. The gene calls are TRBV28 and TRBJ1-2; D remains unclear. The CDR3 totals 12 residues. Germline V gene sequence: CDR1 MDHEN, CDR2 SYDVKM. Between the trimmed V and J ends, which lost 8 bases and 0 bases, there was a span of 7 bases.

This clone came up a few times. CDR3 DNA sequence: TGTGCCAGTAGTCCGAGGACAGGGGTGGGGTATGGCTACACCTTC. Translated: CASSPRTGVGYGYTF. This rearrangement joins TRBV19 to TRBJ1-2, with 9 bases lining up with TRBD1. This CDR3 spans 15 amino acids. Trimming at V came to 5 bases and at J to 5 bases, leaving 9 bases not matched to a gene. Germline CDR1 reads LNHDA; CDR2 reads SQIVND (reference sequence).

This chain connects TRBV7-2 to TRBJ1-3; unclear D gene. Germline lookup yields CDR1 SGHTA and CDR2 FQGNSA. Trimming removed 3 bases at V and 0 bases at J, with 12 bases between. CDR3 length equals 16 residues. The DNA for the CDR3 is TGTGCCAGCAGCTTTACGAAACTGAACTCTGGAAACACCATATATTTT. It encodes CASSFTKLNSGNTIYF. The variable domain in full, completed from reference TRBV7-2 and TRBJ1-3, reads GAGVSQSPSNKVTEKGKDVELRCDPISGHTALYWYRQSLGQGLEFLIYFQGNSAPDKSGLPSDRFSAERTGGSVSTLTIQRTQQEDSAVYLCASSFTKLNSGNTIYFGEGSWLTVV.

The CDR3 region is CASSLGSGLAESQETQYF. Here the CDR3 DNA reads TGTGCCAGCAGTTTGGGGTCTGGACTAGCGGAATCCCAAGAGACCCAGTACTTC. The V call is TRBV27, the J call TRBJ2-5; 10 positions match TRBD2. Germline values: CDR1 MNHEY, CDR2 SMNVEV (reference sequence). The V and J ends lost 3 bases and 1 base, in that order; junction bases with no gene match: 11. This CDR3 is built from 18 residues.

The chain recombines TRBV3-1 (or the pseudogene TRBV3-2) with TRBJ2-7, with 9 bases aligning to TRBD2. Germline V gives CDR1 LGHDT, CDR2 YNNKEL (reference sequence). The CDR3 totals 14 residues. The V gene end was trimmed by 7 bases and the J gene end by 2 bases; junction bases not matched to a gene: 6. The CDR3 DNA sequence: TGTGCCAGCAACCTAGCGGGGCGAGCCTACGAGCAGTACTTC. Amino acid sequence: CASNLAGRAYEQYF.

The gene calls are TRBV7-2 and TRBJ1-5; D not certain. Per germline, CDR1 SGHTA and CDR2 FQGNSA. The CDR3 covers 15 residues. V was shortened by 5 bases and J by 5 bases, with 16 bases between the two germline ends. This CDR3 is CASSPTPVADQPQHF. In nucleotides, the CDR3 is TGTGCCAGCAGCCCTACTCCGGTGGCGGATCAGCCCCAGCATTTT. Supplemented by reference TRBV7-2 and TRBJ1-5, the full variable domain reads GAGVSQSPSNKVTEKGKDVELRCDPISGHTALYWYRQSLGQGLEFLIYFQGNSAPDKSGLPSDRFSAERTGGSVSTLTIQRTQQEDSAVYLCASSPTPVADQPQHFGDGTRLSIL.

The rearrangement links TRBV7-6 to TRBJ2-1; 7 nucleotides agree with TRBD2. The CDR3 runs 16 residues. Trimming at V came to 0 bases and at J to 2 bases, leaving 4 bases not matched to a gene. CDR1 is SGHVS, CDR2 FNYEAQ, per germline. CDR3: CASSLALAEPYNEQFF. As DNA, the CDR3 is TGTGCCAGCAGCTTAGCCCTAGCGGAACCCTACAATGAGCAGTTCTTC.

This clone was picked up many times. The J gene is TRBJ1-2, the V gene TRBV7-9; 7 bases match TRBD1. Germline V gene sequence: CDR1 SEHNR, CDR2 FQNEAQ (reference sequence). The ends lost 0 bases at V and 4 bases at J; junction bases unmatched: 11. This CDR3 is 17 amino acids long. The CDR3 DNA sequence: TGTGCCAGCAGCTTAGCGAGGGCCTTGACAGGGATCTATGGCTACACCTTC. It translates to CASSLARALTGIYGYTF.

This clone was recorded only once. V and J are TRBV5-1 and TRBJ2-1; TRBD2 agrees at 14 bases. The CDR3 consists of 17 residues. CDR1 is SGHRS and CDR2 is YFSETQ in the germline V gene. V shed 3 bases, J shed 4 bases, and the junction held 6 bases outside the gene matches. The CDR3 DNA reads TGCGCCAGCAGCTGGAGGACTAGCGGGAGGCAGTACAATGAGCAGTTCTTC. It encodes CASSWRTSGRQYNEQFF.

This sequence joins TRBV6-5 and TRBJ2-7; D is unresolved. The germline V and J ends were trimmed by 5 bases and 3 bases, with 11 bases remaining between them. Germline CDR1 reads MNHEY; CDR2 reads SVGAGI. The CDR3 has 13 amino acids. The CDR3 is CASSPRHRYEQYF. CDR3 nucleotide sequence: TGTGCCAGCAGTCCGAGGCACCGCTACGAGCAGTACTTC.

The rearrangement joins TRBV7-2 to TRBJ1-1; D is undetermined. Germline-derived CDR1 and CDR2 are SGHTA and FQGNSA. Between the trimmed V and J ends, which lost 4 bases and 3 bases, there was a span of 9 bases. There are 13 residues in the CDR3. The CDR3 DNA reads TGTGCCAGCAGCTCTTGGCGGGACACTGAAGCTTTCTTT. It is translated as CASSSWRDTEAFF.

The chain has TRBV29-1 and TRBJ2-1, with 7 bases matching TRBD1. V was clipped by 4 bases and J by 6 bases; unmatched bases: 3. In germline, CDR1 is SQVTM, CDR2 ANQGSEA. The CDR3 runs 12 residues. The CDR3 is CSVGAGGNEQFF. Here the CDR3 DNA reads TGCAGCGTTGGCGCAGGGGGCAATGAGCAGTTCTTC.

This clone has only a few counts. The chain joins TRBV7-9 to TRBJ1-6; D unresolved. The V gene's germline CDR1 is SEHNR and CDR2 FQNEAQ (reference sequence). The CDR3 covers 16 residues. The V end was cut by 5 bases, the J end by 5 bases, with 16 bases between. The CDR3, as DNA: TGTGCCAGCAGCCCACCGACATTCGGAAATAATTCACCCCTCCACTTT. It yields the protein CASSPPTFGNNSPLHF.

The chain combines TRBV10-3 with TRBJ1-2; 9 bases are a match to TRBD1. This CDR3 region has 13 residues. Per germline, CDR1 ENHRY and CDR2 SYGVKD. Losses at the gene ends were 2 bases for V and 7 bases for J; bases not matched to a gene: 2. CDR3 residues: CAISEKGQGGYTF. The CDR3 DNA is TGTGCCATCAGTGAGAAGGGACAGGGTGGCTACACCTTC.

J is TRBJ1-2 and V is TRBV29-1; D is unresolved. Trimming removed 3 bases at V and 8 bases at J, with 7 bases between. This CDR3 is built from 10 residues. Germline CDR1 reads SQVTM; CDR2 reads ANQGSEA. The CDR3 is CSVDTGGYTF. In nucleotides, the CDR3 is TGCAGCGTTGATACGGGGGGCTACACCTTC.

The chain combines TRBV6-5 with TRBJ2-7; 7 bases fit TRBD1. The V gene's germline CDR1 is MNHEY and CDR2 SVGAGI. CDR3 length: 12 amino acids. Trimming removed 10 bases from V and 3 bases from J; junction bases left unmatched: 6. The CDR3 nucleotides read TGTGCCACCGACAGGGCGGGCTACGAGCAGTACTTC. This translates into CATDRAGYEQYF.

V and J are TRBV28 and TRBJ1-2; maybe TRBD1 (6 bases). The V and J ends lost 4 bases and 4 bases respectively, with 16 bases between them. The CDR3 contains 15 residues. Germline V gene lookup returns CDR1 MDHEN and CDR2 SYDVKM. The CDR3 reads CASSSPPAGAYGYTF. The CDR3, as DNA: TGTGCCAGCAGTTCCCCTCCGGCGGGGGCCTATGGCTACACCTTC.

Points on this clone: The sample carries other DNA sequences with the same CDR3. This chain joins TRBV27 and TRBJ1-5; D might be TRBD1 (6 bases). The CDR3 has 13 amino acids. The germline gives CDR1 MNHEY, CDR2 SMNVEV (reference sequence). Trimming took 7 bases from V and 5 from J, leaving 12 bases between them. The CDR3 nucleotides are TGTGCCAGCAAGGGGGGGGTATATCAGCCCCAGCATTTT. Translated: CASKGGVYQPQHF.

The table lists this clone with many counts. The V and J genes are TRBV24-1 and TRBJ2-7, with 7 bases that match TRBD2. The CDR3 is 13 residues long. Germline CDR1 is KGHDR and CDR2 is SFDVKD. Losses at the gene ends were 5 bases for V and 2 bases for J; bases not matched to a gene: 2. The CDR3 loop is CATSGGGAYEQYF. CDR3 nucleotide sequence: TGTGCCACCAGTGGCGGGGGAGCCTACGAGCAGTACTTC.